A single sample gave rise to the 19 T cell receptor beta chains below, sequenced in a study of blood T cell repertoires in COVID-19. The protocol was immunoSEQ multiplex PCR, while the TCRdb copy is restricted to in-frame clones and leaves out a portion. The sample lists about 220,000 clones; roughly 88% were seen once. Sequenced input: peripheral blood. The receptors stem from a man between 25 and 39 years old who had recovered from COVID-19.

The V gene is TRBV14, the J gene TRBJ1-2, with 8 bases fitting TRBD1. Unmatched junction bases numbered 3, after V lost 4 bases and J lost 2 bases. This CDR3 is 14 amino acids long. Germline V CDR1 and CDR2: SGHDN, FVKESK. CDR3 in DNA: TGTGCCAGCAGCCGGCGACAGGGGAACTATGGCTACACCTTC. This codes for CASSRRQGNYGYTF. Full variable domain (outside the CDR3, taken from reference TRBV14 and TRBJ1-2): EAGVTQFPSHSVIEKGQTVTLRCDPISGHDNLYWYRRVMGKEIKFLLHFVKESKQDESGMPNNRFLAERTGGTYSTLKVQPAELEDSGVYFCASSRRQGNYGYTFGSGTRLTVV.

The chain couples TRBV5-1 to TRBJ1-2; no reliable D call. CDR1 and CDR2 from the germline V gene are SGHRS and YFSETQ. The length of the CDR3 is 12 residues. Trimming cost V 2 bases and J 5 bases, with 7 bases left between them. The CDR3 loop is CASSLTEYGYTF. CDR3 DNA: TGCGCCAGCAGCTTAACAGAGTATGGCTACACCTTC. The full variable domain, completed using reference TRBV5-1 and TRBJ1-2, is KAGVTQTPRYLIKTRGQQVTLSCSPISGHRSVSWYQQTPGQGLQFLFEYFSETQRNKGNFPGRFSGRQFSNSRSEMNVSTLELGDSALYLCASSLTEYGYTFGSGTRLTVV.

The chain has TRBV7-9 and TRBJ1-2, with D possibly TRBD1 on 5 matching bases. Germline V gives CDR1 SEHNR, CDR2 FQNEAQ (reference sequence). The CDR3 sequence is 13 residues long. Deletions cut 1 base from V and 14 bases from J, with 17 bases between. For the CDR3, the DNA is TGTGCCAGCAGCTTAGGGGGGAGGGGCACGAGGACCTTC. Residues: CASSLGGRGTRTF. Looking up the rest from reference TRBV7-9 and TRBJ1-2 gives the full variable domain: DTGVSQNPRHKITKRGQNVTFRCDPISEHNRLYWYRQTLGQGPEFLTYFQNEAQLEKSRLLSDRFSAERPKGSFSTLEIQRTEQGDSAMYLCASSLGGRGTRTFGSGTRLTVV.

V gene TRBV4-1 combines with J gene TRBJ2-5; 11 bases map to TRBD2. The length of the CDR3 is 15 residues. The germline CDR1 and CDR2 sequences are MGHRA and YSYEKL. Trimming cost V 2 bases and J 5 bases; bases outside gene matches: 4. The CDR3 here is CASSQRGLAAETQYF. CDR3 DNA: TGCGCCAGCAGCCAACGGGGACTAGCGGCGGAGACCCAGTACTTC.

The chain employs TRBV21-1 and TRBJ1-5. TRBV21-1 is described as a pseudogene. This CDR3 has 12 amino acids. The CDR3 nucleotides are TGTGCCAGCAGCACGGGTAGGCAGCCCCAGCATTTT. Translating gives CASSTGRQPQHF.

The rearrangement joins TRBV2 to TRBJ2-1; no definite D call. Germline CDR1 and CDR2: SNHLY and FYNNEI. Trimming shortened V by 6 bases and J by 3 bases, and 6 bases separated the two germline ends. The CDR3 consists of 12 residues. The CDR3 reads CASSSYYNEQFF. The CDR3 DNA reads TGTGCCAGCAGCTCCTACTACAATGAGCAGTTCTTC.

The CDR3 loop reads CARSPGIDNEQFF. The CDR3 bases are TGCGCCAGATCCCCGGGTATTGACAATGAGCAGTTCTTC. The V and J genes are TRBV23-1 and TRBJ2-1; no firm D call. TRBV23-1 is an ORF, with its function uncertain. V was pared by 9 bases and J by 5 bases, with 14 bases between. The CDR3 length is 13 residues.

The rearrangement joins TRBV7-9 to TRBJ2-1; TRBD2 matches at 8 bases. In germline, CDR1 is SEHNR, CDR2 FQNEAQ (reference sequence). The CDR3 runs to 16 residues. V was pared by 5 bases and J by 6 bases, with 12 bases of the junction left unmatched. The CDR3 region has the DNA TGTGCCAGCAGCCCCCCCTCGGGAGGGGGTAGCAATGAGCAGTTCTTC. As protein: CASSPPSGGGSNEQFF. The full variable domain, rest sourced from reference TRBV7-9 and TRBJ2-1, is DTGVSQNPRHKITKRGQNVTFRCDPISEHNRLYWYRQTLGQGPEFLTYFQNEAQLEKSRLLSDRFSAERPKGSFSTLEIQRTEQGDSAMYLCASSPPSGGGSNEQFFGPGTRLTVL.

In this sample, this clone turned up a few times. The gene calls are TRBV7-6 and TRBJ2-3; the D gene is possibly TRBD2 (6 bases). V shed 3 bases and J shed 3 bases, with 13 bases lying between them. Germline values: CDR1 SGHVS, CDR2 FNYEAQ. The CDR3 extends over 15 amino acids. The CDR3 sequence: CASSFSGGLTDTQYF. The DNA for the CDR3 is TGTGCCAGCAGCTTTTCCGGGGGTTTGACAGATACGCAGTATTTT.

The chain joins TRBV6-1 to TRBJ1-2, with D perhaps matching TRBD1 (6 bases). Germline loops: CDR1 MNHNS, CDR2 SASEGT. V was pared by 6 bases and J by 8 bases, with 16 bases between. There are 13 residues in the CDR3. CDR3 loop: CASRQHRVEGYTF. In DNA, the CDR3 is TGTGCCAGCAGACAACACAGGGTGGAAGGCTACACCTTC.

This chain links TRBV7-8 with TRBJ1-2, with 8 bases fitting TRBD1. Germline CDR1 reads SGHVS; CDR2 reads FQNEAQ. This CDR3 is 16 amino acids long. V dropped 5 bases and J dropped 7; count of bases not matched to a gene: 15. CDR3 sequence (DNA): TGTGCCAGCAGCAGGGGCCTTACAGGGGGGTGGGCTGGCTACACCTTC. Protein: CASSRGLTGGWAGYTF.

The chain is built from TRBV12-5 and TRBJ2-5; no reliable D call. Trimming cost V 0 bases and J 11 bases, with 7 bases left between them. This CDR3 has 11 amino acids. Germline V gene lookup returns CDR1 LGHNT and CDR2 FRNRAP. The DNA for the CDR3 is TGTGCTAGTGGTTTGGTACTCCATCAGTACTTC. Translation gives CASGLVLHQYF.

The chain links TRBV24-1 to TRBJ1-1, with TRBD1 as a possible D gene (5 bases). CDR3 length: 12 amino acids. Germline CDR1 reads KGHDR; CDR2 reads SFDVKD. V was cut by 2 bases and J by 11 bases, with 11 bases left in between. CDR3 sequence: CATSDSQGLAFF. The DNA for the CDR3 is TGTGCCACCAGTGATTCGCAGGGCCTGGCTTTCTTT.

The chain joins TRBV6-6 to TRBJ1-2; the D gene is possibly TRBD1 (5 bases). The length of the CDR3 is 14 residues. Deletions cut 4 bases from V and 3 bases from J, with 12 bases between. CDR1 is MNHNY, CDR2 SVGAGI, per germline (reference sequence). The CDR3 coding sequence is TGTGCCAGCAGTTCGCGGGACCGGGACTATGGCTACACCTTC. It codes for CASSSRDRDYGYTF.

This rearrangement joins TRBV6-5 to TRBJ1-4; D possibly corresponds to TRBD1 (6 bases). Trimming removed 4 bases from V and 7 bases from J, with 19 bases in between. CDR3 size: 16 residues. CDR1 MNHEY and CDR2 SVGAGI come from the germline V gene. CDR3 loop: CASSWSPRTASEKLFF. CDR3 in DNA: TGTGCCAGCAGTTGGTCCCCCCGGACAGCCTCTGAAAAACTGTTTTTT.

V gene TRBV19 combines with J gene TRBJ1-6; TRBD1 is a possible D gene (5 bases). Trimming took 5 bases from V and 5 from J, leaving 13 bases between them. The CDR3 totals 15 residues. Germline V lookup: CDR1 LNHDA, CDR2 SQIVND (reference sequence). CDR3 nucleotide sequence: TGTGCCAGTAGTTTAACAGTGGGGCATAATTCACCCCTCCACTTT. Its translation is CASSLTVGHNSPLHF.

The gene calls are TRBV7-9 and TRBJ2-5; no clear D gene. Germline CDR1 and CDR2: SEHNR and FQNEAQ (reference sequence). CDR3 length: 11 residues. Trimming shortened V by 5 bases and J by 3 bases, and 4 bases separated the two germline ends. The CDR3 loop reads CASSEKETQYF. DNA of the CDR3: TGTGCCAGCAGCGAGAAAGAGACCCAGTACTTC. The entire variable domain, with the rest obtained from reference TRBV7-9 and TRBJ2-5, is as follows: DTGVSQNPRHKITKRGQNVTFRCDPISEHNRLYWYRQTLGQGPEFLTYFQNEAQLEKSRLLSDRFSAERPKGSFSTLEIQRTEQGDSAMYLCASSEKETQYFGPGTRLLVL.

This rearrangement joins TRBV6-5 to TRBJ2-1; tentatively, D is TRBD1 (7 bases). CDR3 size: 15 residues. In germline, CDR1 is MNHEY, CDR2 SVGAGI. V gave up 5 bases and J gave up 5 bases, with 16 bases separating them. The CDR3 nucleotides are TGTGCCAGCAGTCAACAGGGGACTCGTCACAATGAGCAGTTCTTC. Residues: CASSQQGTRHNEQFF.

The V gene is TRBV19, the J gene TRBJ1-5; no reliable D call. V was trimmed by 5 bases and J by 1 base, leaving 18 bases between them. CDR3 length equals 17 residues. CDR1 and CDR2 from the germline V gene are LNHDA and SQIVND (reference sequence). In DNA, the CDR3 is TGTGCCAGTAGTCCCCTACGACGGGAGGGAAGCAATCAGCCCCAGCATTTT. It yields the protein CASSPLRREGSNQPQHF.